The rows below give T cell receptor beta chains drawn from one sample of a study of T-cell memory formation after mild COVID-19. TCRdb used MiXCR to reprocess the 5' RACE reads, holding one entry per CDR3 protein. Among more than 100,000 distinct CDR3 sequences listed, 5% to 6.5% were seen once. Sequencing input: PBMCs or a T cell subset sorted from them (not recorded which). The receptors were gathered from an adult woman who had mild COVID-19 (a few samples of this study predate the infection). Cell type and time point are not known. The CDR3 runs from the conserved cysteine through the conserved F or W. The order of the fields is J gene, V gene, CDR3 length, D gene, clone size, CDR3 protein, CDR3 DNA. A D gene is named only where the DNA matches it firmly. Rows may omit the clone size; those that give it use once, few, many or a size class.

j_gene: TRBJ2-1; v_gene: TRBV7-2; len: 13; d_gene: NA; abundance: many; CDR3aa: CASSSREVVEQFF; CDR3nt: TGTGCCAGCAGCTCCCGTGAGGTTGTTGAGCAGTTCTTC
j_gene: TRBJ2-1; v_gene: TRBV5-1; len: 17; d_gene: TRBD2; abundance: many; CDR3aa: CASSNIGSGGAINEQFF; CDR3nt: TGCGCCAGCAGCAACATAGGAAGCGGGGGGGCGATAAATGAGCAGTTCTTC
j_gene: TRBJ1-1; v_gene: TRBV9; len: 15; d_gene: NA; abundance: few; CDR3aa: CASSVDMGLNTEAFF; CDR3nt: TGTGCCAGCAGCGTAGATATGGGCTTGAACACTGAAGCTTTCTTT
j_gene: TRBJ1-4; v_gene: TRBV20-1; len: 11; d_gene: NA; abundance: many; CDR3aa: CSVIDGRKLFF; CDR3nt: TGCAGTGTCATAGACGGGCGTAAACTGTTTTTT
j_gene: TRBJ2-2; v_gene: TRBV9; len: 14; d_gene: NA; abundance: NA; CDR3aa: CASSVVANTGELFF; CDR3nt: TGTGCCAGCAGCGTAGTAGCGAACACCGGGGAGCTGTTTTTT
j_gene: TRBJ2-7; v_gene: TRBV4-2; len: 15; d_gene: NA; abundance: NA; CDR3aa: CASSQDYGGRYEQYF; CDR3nt: TGTGCCAGCAGCCAAGATTATGGGGGTCGGTACGAGCAGTACTTC
j_gene: TRBJ2-7; v_gene: TRBV5-1; len: 13; d_gene: NA; abundance: many; CDR3aa: CASSQMSAYEQYF; CDR3nt: TGCGCCAGCAGTCAGATGTCCGCCTACGAGCAGTACTTC
j_gene: TRBJ2-3; v_gene: TRBV5-1; len: 15; d_gene: TRBD2; abundance: few; CDR3aa: CASSLVAGAPQEQYF; CDR3nt: TGCGCCAGCAGCTTGGTAGCGGGGGCCCCGCAGGAGCAGTATTTT
j_gene: TRBJ2-2; v_gene: TRBV3-1; len: 18; d_gene: TRBD2; abundance: few; CDR3aa: CASSQLGLAGVDTGELFF; CDR3nt: TGTGCCAGCAGCCAATTGGGACTAGCGGGAGTGGACACCGGGGAGCTGTTTTTT
j_gene: TRBJ1-1; v_gene: TRBV18; len: 13; d_gene: NA; abundance: few; CDR3aa: CASSPGAGLEAFF; CDR3nt: TGTGCCAGCTCACCAGGGGCAGGGCTTGAAGCTTTCTTT
j_gene: TRBJ2-3; v_gene: TRBV24-1; len: 15; d_gene: TRBD2; abundance: NA; CDR3aa: CATSPASGGADTQYF; CDR3nt: TGTGCCACCAGTCCTGCTAGCGGGGGGGCAGATACGCAGTATTTT
j_gene: TRBJ2-2; v_gene: TRBV2; len: 14; d_gene: NA; abundance: NA; CDR3aa: CASESGPNTGELFF; CDR3nt: TGTGCCAGCGAATCCGGGCCGAACACCGGGGAGCTGTTTTTT
j_gene: TRBJ2-1; v_gene: TRBV7-2; len: 16; d_gene: NA; abundance: few; CDR3aa: CASSLAGIARYNEQFF; CDR3nt: TGTGCCAGCAGCTTAGCGGGGATAGCGAGGTACAATGAGCAGTTCTTC
j_gene: TRBJ2-3; v_gene: TRBV14; len: 12; d_gene: NA; abundance: NA; CDR3aa: CASSNSRDTQYF; CDR3nt: TGTGCCAGCAGCAATTCACGCGATACGCAGTATTTT
j_gene: TRBJ2-7; v_gene: TRBV29-1; len: 12; d_gene: NA; abundance: NA; CDR3aa: CSVVGTTYEQYF; CDR3nt: TGCAGCGTTGTGGGGACCACCTACGAGCAGTACTTC
j_gene: TRBJ2-3; v_gene: TRBV2; len: 14; d_gene: TRBD1; abundance: NA; CDR3aa: CASRPGQGPYTQYF; CDR3nt: TGTGCCAGCAGACCGGGACAGGGACCATATACGCAGTATTTT
j_gene: TRBJ2-1; v_gene: TRBV11-3; len: 17; d_gene: TRBD2; abundance: few; CDR3aa: CASSLEWRGRGDNEQFF; CDR3nt: TGTGCCAGCAGCTTAGAATGGAGAGGACGGGGGGACAATGAGCAGTTCTTC
j_gene: TRBJ2-5; v_gene: TRBV15; len: 14; d_gene: NA; abundance: NA; CDR3aa: CATSRSLTTETQYF; CDR3nt: TGTGCCACCAGCAGAAGTTTGACGACAGAGACCCAGTACTTC
j_gene: TRBJ2-1; v_gene: TRBV20-1; len: 14; d_gene: TRBD1; abundance: many; CDR3aa: CSARLRGLYNEQFF; CDR3nt: TGCAGTGCTAGACTTAGGGGGCTATACAATGAGCAGTTCTTC
j_gene: TRBJ1-1; v_gene: TRBV11-2; len: 16; d_gene: NA; abundance: many; CDR3aa: CASRDWGKLLGTEAFF; CDR3nt: TGTGCCAGCAGGGATTGGGGAAAGTTGTTGGGCACTGAAGCTTTCTTT
j_gene: TRBJ2-7; v_gene: TRBV5-1; len: 15; d_gene: TRBD2; abundance: NA; CDR3aa: CASSPEGGRAGEQYF; CDR3nt: TGCGCCAGCAGCCCGGAGGGCGGGAGGGCCGGCGAGCAGTACTTC
j_gene: TRBJ2-2; v_gene: TRBV4-2; len: 18; d_gene: TRBD2; abundance: NA; CDR3aa: CASSQQLAGDFHTGELFF; CDR3nt: TGTGCCAGCAGCCAGCAACTAGCGGGGGACTTTCACACCGGGGAGCTGTTTTTT
j_gene: TRBJ1-1; v_gene: TRBV7-2; len: 15; d_gene: NA; abundance: few; CDR3aa: CASSSQQGMTTEAFF; CDR3nt: TGTGCCAGCAGCTCTCAACAGGGAATGACCACTGAAGCTTTCTTT
j_gene: TRBJ2-7; v_gene: TRBV4-1; len: 15; d_gene: NA; abundance: NA; CDR3aa: CASSQFATGFNEQYF; CDR3nt: TGCGCCAGCAGCCAATTTGCCACAGGGTTCAACGAGCAGTACTTC
j_gene: TRBJ2-7; v_gene: TRBV13; len: 15; d_gene: NA; abundance: NA; CDR3aa: CASSPTVLPPYEQYF; CDR3nt: TGTGCCAGCAGCCCAACGGTTCTCCCGCCCTACGAGCAGTACTTC
j_gene: TRBJ1-1; v_gene: TRBV3-1; len: 14; d_gene: TRBD1; abundance: NA; CDR3aa: CASSQAGGLTEAFF; CDR3nt: TGTGCCAGCAGCCAAGCAGGGGGCTTAACTGAAGCTTTCTTT
j_gene: TRBJ2-7; v_gene: TRBV20-1; len: 13; d_gene: NA; abundance: many; CDR3aa: CSAREWQTYEQYF; CDR3nt: TGCAGTGCTAGAGAATGGCAGACCTACGAGCAGTACTTC
j_gene: TRBJ2-3; v_gene: TRBV20-1; len: 14; d_gene: NA; abundance: NA; CDR3aa: CSARVGSSTNTQYF; CDR3nt: TGCAGTGCTAGAGTGGGCAGTAGTACAAATACGCAGTATTTT
j_gene: TRBJ1-2; v_gene: TRBV10-3; len: 16; d_gene: NA; abundance: many; CDR3aa: CAISESKAGTHYGYTF; CDR3nt: TGTGCCATCAGTGAGTCGAAGGCTGGGACACACTATGGCTACACCTTC
j_gene: TRBJ2-1; v_gene: TRBV24-1; len: 15; d_gene: TRBD2; abundance: many; CDR3aa: CATEKTSGGNNEQFF; CDR3nt: TGTGCCACCGAAAAGACTAGCGGGGGAAACAATGAGCAGTTCTTC
j_gene: TRBJ1-1; v_gene: TRBV12-3/TRBV12-4; len: 13; d_gene: TRBD1; abundance: NA; CDR3aa: CASSLKATGTAFF; CDR3nt: TGTGCCAGCAGCTTGAAAGCGACAGGGACAGCTTTCTTT
j_gene: TRBJ2-3; v_gene: TRBV5-1; len: 14; d_gene: NA; abundance: many; CDR3aa: CASSWDSGTDTQYF; CDR3nt: TGCGCCAGCAGCTGGGACAGCGGGACAGATACGCAGTATTTT
j_gene: TRBJ2-7; v_gene: TRBV25-1; len: 16; d_gene: TRBD2; abundance: NA; CDR3aa: CASRAYGLAGGLEQYF; CDR3nt: TGTGCCAGCAGGGCATATGGACTAGCGGGAGGGCTCGAGCAGTACTTC
j_gene: TRBJ2-1; v_gene: TRBV12-3/TRBV12-4; len: 15; d_gene: NA; abundance: NA; CDR3aa: CASSLRGAGGNEQFF; CDR3nt: TGTGCCAGCAGTTTACGAGGGGCCGGGGGCAATGAGCAGTTCTTC
j_gene: TRBJ2-4; v_gene: TRBV20-1; len: 13; d_gene: NA; abundance: few; CDR3aa: CSARGLVQNIQYF; CDR3nt: TGCAGTGCTAGAGGTCTCGTCCAAAACATTCAGTACTTC